The 30 T cell receptor beta chains below all came from one sample that was sequenced in a study of CDR3 diversity in severe acne. TCRdb redid the calling of the PCR reads with MiXCR, one entry per CDR3 protein. This sample has more than 70,000 distinct CDR3 sequences, with roughly 49% found just once. The sequenced sample was blood. The receptors come from a male donor with severe acne vulgaris.

Ten or more counts support this clonotype. V is TRBV5-8 and J is TRBJ2-7, with 7 bases lining up with TRBD2. The CDR3 consists of 15 residues. Per germline, CDR1 SGHTS and CDR2 YDEGEE. The ends lost 4 bases at V and 0 bases at J; junction bases unmatched: 7. The CDR3 is CASSPGREYSYEQYF. CDR3 DNA: TGTGCCAGCAGCCCTGGGCGGGAGTACTCCTACGAGCAGTACTTC.

This clonotype was detected ten times or more. The genes are TRBV7-2 and TRBJ2-7; D unresolved. V shed 5 bases and J shed 3 bases, with 14 bases lying between them. The CDR3 is 14 residues long. Germline V gene data show CDR1 as SGHTA and CDR2 as FQGNSA. The CDR3 region has the DNA TGTGCCAGCAGCATAAGGCTGGGTCGCTACGAGCAGTACTTC. Its translation is CASSIRLGRYEQYF.

This clonotype occurred many times. The V gene is TRBV2, the J gene TRBJ1-2, with 10 positions matching TRBD1. Germline V gene lookup returns CDR1 SNHLY and CDR2 FYNNEI. Germline trimming cut 6 bases from V and 8 bases from J; bases unmatched to any gene: 3. This CDR3 has 12 residues. CDR3 DNA sequence: TGTGCCAGCAGCCCGGGACAGGGGGGCTACACCTTC. Amino acids: CASSPGQGGYTF.

This chain links TRBV25-1 with TRBJ2-5, with D hard to call. Germline V lookup: CDR1 MGHDK, CDR2 SYGVNS. V lost 1 base to trimming and J lost 5 bases, with 17 bases between them. This CDR3 is 16 amino acids long. CDR3 amino acids: CASSESGLWVRETQYF. Here the CDR3 DNA reads TGTGCCAGCAGTGAATCGGGTCTTTGGGTACGGGAGACCCAGTACTTC.

Many counts were recorded for this clonotype. The chain recombines TRBV28 with TRBJ2-7, with D unresolved. The CDR3 sequence is 15 residues long. CDR1 and CDR2 from the germline V gene are MDHEN and SYDVKM. V was pared by 3 bases and J by 6 bases, with 18 bases between. CDR3 loop: CASSLTAPLGFEQYF. CDR3 bases: TGTGCCAGCAGTTTGACGGCACCCCTAGGGTTCGAGCAGTACTTC.

This clonotype came up many times. The CDR3 is CASSYLAEAFF. DNA for the CDR3: TGTGCCAGCAGTTACCTTGCTGAAGCTTTCTTT. The genes are TRBV6-2 or TRBV6-3 and TRBJ1-1; no clear D. Looked up from germline, CDR1 is MNHEY and CDR2 is SVGEGT. The CDR3 has 11 amino acids. The ends were cut back, 2 bases at V and 6 bases at J, with 4 bases in the middle.

This clonotype showed up many times. V usage is TRBV9 and J usage is TRBJ2-7; a possible D gene is TRBD2 (5 bases). V was cut by 4 bases and J by 1 base, with 12 bases left in between. This CDR3 contains 14 residues. Germline CDR1 and CDR2: SGDLS and YYNGEE. The CDR3 DNA sequence: TGTGCCAGCAGCCTCGGGGTCGCGTCCTACGAGCAGTACTTC. It translates to CASSLGVASYEQYF. Together with reference TRBV9 and TRBJ2-7, the CDR3 gives the full variable domain: DSGVTQTPKHLITATGQRVTLRCSPRSGDLSVYWYQQSLDQGLQFLIQYYNGEERAKGNILERFSAQQFPDLHSELNLSSLELGDSALYFCASSLGVASYEQYFGPGTRLTVT.

This chain links TRBV13 with TRBJ2-1; TRBD2 matches 9 bases. With 4 bases clipped from V and 9 bases from J, the junction kept 4 bases outside the gene matches. The CDR3 is 13 amino acids. Germline assignment: CDR1 PRHDT and CDR2 FYEKMQ (reference sequence). This chain's CDR3 is CASSSGAGGEQFF. CDR3 in DNA: TGTGCCAGCAGCTCCGGAGCGGGAGGTGAGCAGTTCTTC.

The chain has TRBV11-2 and TRBJ2-1; 8 bases are a match to TRBD1. Trimming took 2 bases from V and 4 from J; bases not matched to a gene: 7. CDR1 and CDR2 from the germline V gene are SGHAT and FQNNGV. The CDR3 runs 16 residues. The CDR3 protein is CASSLQGANLYNEQFF. The CDR3 bases are TGTGCCAGCAGCTTACAGGGGGCGAACCTTTACAATGAGCAGTTCTTC.

This clonotype appeared a few times. The CDR3 sequence is CASSRQGGTEAFF. CDR3 sequence (DNA): TGTGCCAGCAGCCGACAGGGCGGAACTGAAGCTTTCTTT. V gene TRBV7-9 combines with J gene TRBJ1-1; 7 bases are shared with TRBD1. This CDR3 contains 13 residues. Germline lookup yields CDR1 SEHNR and CDR2 FQNEAQ (reference sequence). The trim removed 5 bases at V and 5 bases at J, leaving 5 bases unmatched. Supplemented by reference TRBV7-9 and TRBJ1-1, the full variable domain reads DTGVSQNPRHKITKRGQNVTFRCDPISEHNRLYWYRQTLGQGPEFLTYFQNEAQLEKSRLLSDRFSAERPKGSFSTLEIQRTEQGDSAMYLCASSRQGGTEAFFGQGTRLTVV.

This clonotype has just one count. The V and J genes are TRBV20-1 and TRBJ2-7, with D uncertain. Trimming shortened V by 5 bases and J by 0 bases, and 11 bases separated the two germline ends. Germline V lookup: CDR1 DFQATT, CDR2 SNEGSKA (reference sequence). This CDR3 spans 13 amino acids. The CDR3 bases are TGCAGTGCTGGTAGGCAGAACTCCTACGAGCAGTACGTC. It is translated as CSAGRQNSYEQYV.

This clonotype has more than one count but fewer than ten. A much more abundant neighbour one base away suggests this may be a read error. This rearrangement joins TRBV20-1 to TRBJ2-3; TRBD2 agrees at 9 bases. The germline V gene encodes CDR1 DFQATT and CDR2 SNEGSKA (reference sequence). This CDR3 region has 14 residues. This CDR3 reads CGARKAGGTDTQYF. The CDR3 DNA sequence: TGCGGTGCTAGAAAAGCGGGGGGAACAGATACGCAGTATTTT.

A word on this clonotype: The junction differs from germline at one of its ends, possibly a read error. The rearrangement uses TRBV5-1 and TRBJ2-6, with a tentative D call TRBD1 (5 bases). The CDR3 consists of 16 residues. Germline V gene lookup returns CDR1 SGHRS and CDR2 YFSETQ. The CDR3 nucleotides read TGTGCCAGCAGCTCCCGACAGTACTCTGGGGCCAACGTCCTGACTTTC. Its protein is CASSSRQYSGANVLTF.

In this sample, this clonotype turned up a few times. The chain links TRBV19 to TRBJ2-7, with D hard to call. V was pared by 7 bases and J by 1 base, with 17 bases between. The CDR3 is 15 amino acids. The V gene's germline CDR1 is LNHDA and CDR2 SQIVND (reference sequence). The CDR3: CASMIRASPSYEQYF. As DNA, the CDR3 is TGTGCCAGTATGATTCGGGCAAGTCCATCCTACGAGCAGTACTTC.

V is TRBV7-8 and J is TRBJ1-2; the D is unclear. The V gene lost 1 base and the J gene lost 4 bases, with 13 bases spanning the gap. CDR3 size: 15 residues. The germline gives CDR1 SGHVS, CDR2 FQNEAQ. CDR3 nucleotides: TGTGCCAGCAGCTTAGACCCAGGAGGCAGCTATGGCTACACCTTC. Protein sequence: CASSLDPGGSYGYTF.

At least ten counts were recorded for this clonotype. A much larger clone differs by one base, so this may be a read error. In this CDR3 the conserved last residue, phenylalanine or tryptophan, is missing, so a read error is likely. The V and J genes are TRBV14 and TRBJ1-1; D is unclear. This CDR3 has 12 amino acids. Germline loops: CDR1 SGHDN, CDR2 FVKESK. V dropped 0 bases and J dropped 11 bases, with 10 bases sitting between them. CDR3 protein: CASSQDPYGAFS. The CDR3 nucleotides read TGTGCCAGCAGCCAAGATCCGTACGGGGCTTTCTCT.

This clonotype was observed at least ten times. The rearrangement uses TRBV5-1 and TRBJ2-1; perhaps D is TRBD1 or TRBD2 (6 bases each). V was pared by 4 bases and J by 4 bases, with 21 bases between. CDR1 is SGHRS, CDR2 YFSETQ, per germline. This CDR3 region has 17 residues. CDR3 in DNA: TGCGCCAGCAGCCGCGGGACGCTTACAAGGGGGTACAATGAGCAGTTCTTC. Its translation is CASSRGTLTRGYNEQFF. The variable domain in full, with the rest retrieved from reference TRBV5-1 and TRBJ2-1, is KAGVTQTPRYLIKTRGQQVTLSCSPISGHRSVSWYQQTPGQGLQFLFEYFSETQRNKGNFPGRFSGRQFSNSRSEMNVSTLELGDSALYLCASSRGTLTRGYNEQFFGPGTRLTVL.

This clonotype was seen ten or more times. This rearrangement joins TRBV7-8 to TRBJ1-5; the D gene is possibly TRBD1 (6 bases). Germline-derived CDR1 and CDR2 are SGHVS and FQNEAQ. V was shortened by 2 bases and J by 5 bases, with 13 bases between the two germline ends. The CDR3 loop spans 15 amino acids. CDR3 in amino acids: CASSLYRDGYQPQHF. For the CDR3, the DNA is TGTGCCAGCAGCTTATACAGGGACGGCTATCAGCCCCAGCATTTT.

Concerning this clonotype: A read error may explain this, as a much larger clone is one base away. The chain employs TRBV25-1 and TRBJ2-6; D assignment may be TRBD1 or TRBD2 (5 bases each). The V gene's germline CDR1 is MGHDK and CDR2 SYGVNS. The CDR3 is 16 amino acids. The DNA for the CDR3 is TGTGCCAGCAGTCGAGCAGGAGGCTCTGGGGCCAACGTCCCGACTTTC. It specifies CASSRAGGSGANVPTF.

This clonotype showed up many times. A much more abundant neighbour one base away suggests this may be a read error. J is TRBJ2-2 and V is TRBV24-1, with 9 bases lining up with TRBD2. V lost 1 base, J lost 5 bases, and 7 bases stayed unmatched. The CDR3 runs 17 residues. CDR1 and CDR2 (germline): KGHDR, SFDVKD. The CDR3 region is CATSDLSLAGRTGELFF. CDR3 nucleotide sequence: TGTGCCACCAGTGATTTAAGTCTAGCGGGACGAACCGGGGAGCTGTTTTTT.

The sample holds many counts of this clonotype. The J gene is TRBJ2-7, the V gene TRBV20-1; D is perhaps TRBD1 (6 bases). V dropped 5 bases and J dropped 1 base, with 9 bases sitting between them. The CDR3 runs to 12 residues. Germline CDR1 DFQATT, CDR2 SNEGSKA (reference sequence). CDR3 sequence reads: CSADTGSYEQYF. CDR3 bases: TGCAGTGCTGATACAGGGTCCTACGAGCAGTACTTC.

The DNA for the CDR3 is TGCAGTGCTAGAGGCGCACAGGGGTTCGTGGGACCCTACGAGCAGTACTTC. Residues: CSARGAQGFVGPYEQYF. The rearrangement uses TRBV20-1 and TRBJ2-7, with 7 positions matching TRBD1. V gave up 1 base and J gave up 2 bases; unmatched junction bases: 14. This CDR3 has 17 amino acids. Germline values: CDR1 DFQATT, CDR2 SNEGSKA (reference sequence).

This chain links TRBV5-6 with TRBJ2-7, with 7 nucleotides matching TRBD1. The germline V gene encodes CDR1 SGHDT and CDR2 YYEEEE. V lost 4 bases to trimming and J lost 7 bases; unmatched junction nucleotides: 11. There are 14 residues in the CDR3. CDR3 DNA sequence: TGTGCCAGCAGCCTACAGGGGACGGTCTGGGAGCAGTACTTC. Translation gives CASSLQGTVWEQYF.

The genes are TRBV19 and TRBJ2-7, with TRBD1 as a possible D gene (6 bases). CDR1 and CDR2 from the germline V gene are LNHDA and SQIVND (reference sequence). V lost 4 bases and J 1 base, leaving 11 bases between the germline ends. The CDR3 spans 14 residues. The CDR3: CASSRLGQSYEQYF. The CDR3, as DNA: TGTGCCAGTAGTAGGCTCGGACAGTCCTACGAGCAGTACTTC.

At least ten counts were recorded for this clonotype. The genes are TRBV10-2 and TRBJ1-1; 9 bases agree with TRBD1. Germline CDR1 is WSHSY and CDR2 is SAAADI. The CDR3 is 14 residues long. V was clipped by 8 bases and J by 8 bases; unmatched bases: 12. CDR3 nucleotides: TGCGCCAGCGGTACGGGACAGGGCGTTTTAGAAGCTTTCTTT. It encodes CASGTGQGVLEAFF.

V gene TRBV30 combines with J gene TRBJ1-6, with 9 bases aligning to TRBD1. CDR3 size: 16 residues. CDR1 is GTSNPN and CDR2 is SVGIG in the germline V gene (reference sequence). With 0 bases clipped from V and 11 bases from J, the junction kept 11 bases outside the gene matches. The CDR3 reads CAWSVRTGTGLAPLHF. CDR3 in DNA: TGTGCCTGGAGTGTAAGAACCGGGACAGGGTTGGCACCCCTCCACTTT.

There are a few counts of this clonotype. The J gene is TRBJ1-1, the V gene TRBV24-1; D is perhaps TRBD1 (5 bases). Deletions cut 0 bases from V and 8 bases from J, with 6 bases between. CDR1 and CDR2 from the germline V gene are KGHDR and SFDVKD. CDR3 length equals 12 residues. The CDR3 is CATSDLGTEAFF. CDR3 nucleotide sequence: TGTGCCACCAGTGATTTGGGGACCGAAGCTTTCTTT.

With regard to this clonotype: At one boundary the junction diverges from the germline segment, which might be a read error. The V gene is TRBV12-3 or TRBV12-4, the J gene TRBJ1-4; the D gene is possibly TRBD1 (5 bases). CDR3 length: 14 amino acids. The CDR3 DNA reads TGTGCCAGCAGTTTCGGTGGGGCACGGGAAAAACCGTTTTTT. This encodes CASSFGGAREKPFF.

This clonotype came up many times. This rearrangement joins TRBV29-1 to TRBJ1-1; no firm D call. This CDR3 has 13 amino acids. The germline gives CDR1 SQVTM, CDR2 ANQGSEA. Trimming took 7 bases from V and 3 from J, leaving 15 bases between them. The CDR3 DNA reads TGCAGCGGCCGAAGAGCTTCAGACACTGAAGCTTTCTTT. Translating it yields CSGRRASDTEAFF.

This chain connects TRBV29-1 to TRBJ2-7; D is unclear. V lost 4 bases and J 7 bases, leaving 20 bases between the germline ends. The CDR3 spans 14 residues. Looked up from germline, CDR1 is SQVTM and CDR2 is ANQGSEA. The CDR3 protein is CSVARGSQLDEQYF. CDR3 sequence (DNA): TGCAGCGTTGCCCGTGGAAGCCAGCTTGATGAGCAGTACTTC.